The 29 T cell receptor beta chains listed next were all sequenced from one sample in a study of cytomegalovirus exposure and HLA in healthy donors. Primers for the PCR totalled 60 Vbeta and 13 Jbeta. Assay: immunoSEQ multiplex PCR; the TCRdb copy retains only in-frame clones and omits some. Of about 140,000 clones listed, about 74% are singletons. Source material: PBMCs. The receptors originated from a woman aged 45-65 years in good health and CMV-seronegative.

This chain links TRBV19 with TRBJ2-7; 8 bases map to TRBD1. Germline V gene lookup returns CDR1 LNHDA and CDR2 SQIVND (reference sequence). The ends lost 3 bases at V and 7 bases at J; junction bases unmatched: 11. The CDR3 covers 15 residues. The CDR3 spells CASSIPGTGVGEQYF. Here the CDR3 DNA reads TGTGCCAGTAGTATTCCCGGGACAGGCGTTGGGGAGCAGTACTTC.

The chain couples TRBV7-8 to TRBJ2-7; possibly TRBD2 for D (6 bases). This CDR3 has 12 amino acids. V lost 5 bases, J lost 12 bases, and 17 bases lay in between. The germline V gene has CDR1 SGHVS and CDR2 FQNEAQ. The DNA of the CDR3 is TGTGCCAGCAGCCGGGGACTGGGTACGACGTACTTC. It codes for CASSRGLGTTYF.

About this clone itself: One end of the junction fails to match germline, which may point to a read error. This sequence joins TRBV29-1 and TRBJ1-2, with a possible D match to TRBD1 (5 bases). The CDR3 covers 13 residues. In germline, CDR1 is SQVTM, CDR2 ANQGSEA. The DNA of the CDR3 is TGCAGCGTTAAAGACAGCGCGAACTATGGCTACACCTTC. It encodes CSVKDSANYGYTF.

J is TRBJ2-3 and V is TRBV5-1; D not resolved. CDR1 is SGHRS and CDR2 is YFSETQ in the germline V gene. The CDR3 runs to 11 residues. Between the trimmed V and J ends, which lost 5 bases and 7 bases, there was a span of 8 bases. CDR3 protein: CASSYYHTQYF. CDR3 coding DNA: TGCGCCAGCAGTTACTACCATACGCAGTATTTT.

This chain uses TRBV19 with TRBJ1-6; 8 nucleotides match TRBD1. The CDR3 extends over 14 amino acids. The germline V gene has CDR1 LNHDA and CDR2 SQIVND (reference sequence). J was trimmed by 10 bases and V by 5 bases; bases with no gene match: 7. CDR3: CASSSGGADSPLHF. Here the CDR3 DNA reads TGTGCCAGTAGTTCAGGGGGCGCCGACTCACCCCTCCACTTT. Using reference TRBV19 and TRBJ1-6 for the parts outside the CDR3, the full variable domain is DGGITQSPKYLFRKEGQNVTLSCEQNLNHDAMYWYRQDPGQGLRLIYYSQIVNDFQKGDIAEGYSVSREKKESFPLTVTSAQKNPTAFYLCASSSGGADSPLHFGNGTRLTVT.

The rearrangement uses TRBV19 and TRBJ1-1; D possibly corresponds to TRBD1 (5 bases). The CDR3 runs to 13 residues. Trimming shortened V by 5 bases and J by 3 bases, and 10 bases separated the two germline ends. Germline V gives CDR1 LNHDA, CDR2 SQIVND (reference sequence). CDR3 DNA sequence: TGTGCCAGTAGTCCAGAAGGGGACACTGAAGCTTTCTTT. It specifies CASSPEGDTEAFF.

This clone appeared a few times. The chain links TRBV5-4 to TRBJ2-3, with D unclear. Deletions cut 0 bases from V and 3 bases from J, with 5 bases between. Per the germline V gene, CDR1 is SGHNT and CDR2 is YYREEE (reference sequence). This CDR3 is 13 amino acids long. This CDR3 is CASSLDYTDTQYF. CDR3 DNA: TGTGCCAGCAGCTTGGACTATACAGATACGCAGTATTTT.

This sequence joins TRBV2 and TRBJ1-3; D possibly corresponds to TRBD1 (6 bases). V lost 8 bases and J 2 bases, leaving 10 bases between the germline ends. CDR3 length: 13 amino acids. The germline V gene has CDR1 SNHLY and CDR2 FYNNEI. CDR3 in DNA: TGTGCCAGCCAGGGGTTGACTGGAAACACCATATATTTT. Protein sequence: CASQGLTGNTIYF.

The V call is TRBV9, the J call TRBJ1-6; TRBD1 aligns across 7 bases. This CDR3 contains 14 residues. Germline V gene sequence: CDR1 SGDLS, CDR2 YYNGEE. Losses at the gene ends were 4 bases for V and 8 bases for J; bases not matched to a gene: 6. The CDR3 sequence: CASSPTGTDSPLHF. In DNA, the CDR3 is TGTGCCAGCAGCCCGACAGGGACGGATTCACCCCTCCACTTT.

The chain carries TRBV9 and TRBJ1-1, with a weak D call TRBD1 (6 bases). CDR3 length equals 13 residues. From germline, CDR1 is SGDLS and CDR2 YYNGEE. V lost 5 bases, J lost 3 bases, and 11 bases lay in between. CDR3 sequence (DNA): TGTGCCAGCAGTTACAGGGCGGACACTGAAGCTTTCTTT. Translated: CASSYRADTEAFF.

The chain couples TRBV5-1 to TRBJ2-5, with a tentative D call TRBD2 (5 bases). Germline-derived CDR1 and CDR2 are SGHRS and YFSETQ. The CDR3 runs 16 residues. V lost 1 base, J lost 5 bases, and 18 bases lay in between. CDR3 amino acids: CASSLSVDLLWETQYF. The CDR3 nucleotides are TGCGCCAGCAGCTTGTCTGTGGACTTACTTTGGGAGACCCAGTACTTC.

The V and J genes are TRBV7-2 and TRBJ1-1; the match to TRBD1 covers 7 bases. V was pared by 2 bases and J by 1 base, with 7 bases of the junction left unmatched. The CDR3 is 16 residues long. The V gene's germline CDR1 is SGHTA and CDR2 FQGNSA. In DNA, the CDR3 is TGTGCCAGCAGCTTATCTGGAACAGGGGCGAACACTGAAGCTTTCTTT. This gives the protein CASSLSGTGANTEAFF.

The chain employs TRBV28 and TRBJ1-5; D is unclear. The CDR3 has 12 residues. Germline CDR1 MDHEN, CDR2 SYDVKM. Trimming shortened V by 10 bases and J by 2 bases, and 9 bases separated the two germline ends. In DNA form, the CDR3 reads TGTGCCACCGAGTCTGGCAATCAGCCCCAGCATTTT. Residues: CATESGNQPQHF.

This clone has a single count. The V call is TRBV2, the J call TRBJ1-2; 8 bases align to TRBD1. CDR3 length: 12 residues. Trimming cost V 5 bases and J 8 bases; bases outside gene matches: 4. Per the germline V gene, CDR1 is SNHLY and CDR2 is FYNNEI. The CDR3 DNA reads TGTGCCAGCAGTTCAGGGGGCCGCGGCTACACCTTC. Its protein product is CASSSGGRGYTF. Complete variable domain (other parts from reference TRBV2 and TRBJ1-2): EPEVTQTPSHQVTQMGQEVILRCVPISNHLYFYWYRQILGQKVEFLVSFYNNEISEKSEIFDDQFSVERPDGSNFTLKIRSTKLEDSAMYFCASSSGGRGYTFGSGTRLTVV.

This clone has more than one count but fewer than ten. CDR3 protein: CASSLRQLTGELFF. For the CDR3, the DNA is TGTGCCAGCAGTTTGCGGCAACTCACCGGGGAGCTGTTTTTT. The chain links TRBV28 to TRBJ2-2, with no clear D. Trimming cost V 3 bases and J 4 bases, with 9 bases left between them. CDR1 is MDHEN and CDR2 is SYDVKM in the germline V gene. The CDR3 contains 14 residues.

The chain has TRBV5-1 and TRBJ2-1, with TRBD2 as a possible D gene (5 bases). CDR1 SGHRS and CDR2 YFSETQ come from the germline V gene. The CDR3 runs to 17 residues. V lost 4 bases and J 4 bases, leaving 21 bases between the germline ends. CDR3 coding DNA: TGCGCCAGCAGCGGGAGACTCTCCACCGCGACATACAATGAGCAGTTCTTC. This sequence encodes CASSGRLSTATYNEQFF.

V usage is TRBV6-5 and J usage is TRBJ2-6; tentatively, D is TRBD1 (5 bases). The CDR3 runs 14 residues. Trimming shortened V by 5 bases and J by 0 bases, and 5 bases separated the two germline ends. Germline lookup yields CDR1 MNHEY and CDR2 SVGAGI. CDR3 sequence (DNA): TGTGCCAGCAGTAGGGGCTCTGGGGCCAACGTCCTGACTTTC. Translation gives CASSRGSGANVLTF.

In its sample, this clone was seen once. The chain links TRBV28 to TRBJ1-2, with a tentative D call TRBD1 (5 bases). With 5 bases removed from V and 0 bases from J, the gap between germline ends came to 16 bases. The germline CDR1 and CDR2 sequences are MDHEN and SYDVKM. The CDR3 covers 16 residues. The CDR3 spells CASSPPGGRANYGYTF. In DNA form, the CDR3 reads TGTGCCAGCAGTCCCCCGGGGGGACGCGCTAACTATGGCTACACCTTC.

This chain uses TRBV9 with TRBJ1-6; D gene uncertain. The CDR3 sequence is 14 residues long. From germline, CDR1 is SGDLS and CDR2 YYNGEE. V was pared by 3 bases and J by 3 bases, with 7 bases between. CDR3 coding DNA: TGTGCCAGCAGCGCCGGGTTCTATAATTCACCCCTCCACTTT. Amino acids: CASSAGFYNSPLHF.

The chain employs TRBV4-1 and TRBJ2-5; TRBD2 aligns across 11 bases. The DNA matches TRBJ2-7 better at its end, which makes the J call doubtful. CDR1 is MGHRA and CDR2 is YSYEKL in the germline V gene. CDR3 size: 15 residues. Here the CDR3 DNA reads TGCGCCAGCAGCCTCCGACTAGCGGGGACCTACGAGCAGTACTTC. Its protein product is CASSLRLAGTYEQYF.

The chain is built from TRBV7-8 and TRBJ1-1, with 8 bases fitting TRBD1. CDR1 and CDR2 from the germline V gene are SGHVS and FQNEAQ. The CDR3 has 14 amino acids. Trimming cost V 1 base and J 7 bases; bases outside gene matches: 5. The CDR3 sequence is CASSLDRGGLEAFF. Written as DNA, the CDR3 is TGTGCCAGCAGCTTAGACAGGGGGGGTCTTGAAGCTTTCTTT.

The V gene is TRBV28, the J gene TRBJ2-6; TRBD2 might be the D (6 bases). This CDR3 contains 16 residues. Germline CDR1 reads MDHEN; CDR2 reads SYDVKM. V was cut by 1 base and J by 2 bases, with 9 bases left in between. CDR3 nucleotides: TGTGCCAGCAGTTTATTTAGGAGGGCTGGGGCCAACGTCCTGACTTTC. Translating it yields CASSLFRRAGANVLTF. The whole variable domain, remainder taken from reference TRBV28 and TRBJ2-6, is DVKVTQSSRYLVKRTGEKVFLECVQDMDHENMFWYRQDPGLGLRLIYFSYDVKMKEKGDIPEGYSVSREKKERFSLILESASTNQTSMYLCASSLFRRAGANVLTFGAGSRLTVL.

This chain joins TRBV19 and TRBJ1-1; 10 nucleotides match TRBD1. The CDR3 totals 12 residues. Germline trimming cut 8 bases from V and 7 bases from J; bases unmatched to any gene: 4. CDR1 is LNHDA and CDR2 is SQIVND in the germline V gene (reference sequence). The CDR3 DNA follows: TGTGCCAGTGGGACAGGGGTGGTTGAAGCTTTCTTT. This translates into CASGTGVVEAFF.

This CDR3 reads CASSPSPAGGQETQYF. Written as DNA, the CDR3 is TGTGCCAGCTCACCATCACCTGCAGGGGGCCAAGAGACCCAGTACTTC. The chain couples TRBV18 to TRBJ2-5; 7 positions agree with TRBD1. The CDR3 is 16 amino acids. Germline assignment: CDR1 KGHSH and CDR2 LQKENI. Unmatched junction bases numbered 7, after V lost 2 bases and J lost 1 base.

V gene TRBV5-1 combines with J gene TRBJ2-1; 8 bases match TRBD1. After removal of 0 bases from V and 9 bases from J, the junction contained 8 bases not matched to a gene. This CDR3 comprises 15 residues. Looked up from germline, CDR1 is SGHRS and CDR2 is YFSETQ. CDR3 nucleotides: TGCGCCAGCAGCTTGGAAGGGTCAGGGGGCTTTGAGCAGTTCTTC. Translating gives CASSLEGSGGFEQFF.

The chain employs TRBV6-1 and TRBJ1-5; no definite D call. This CDR3 contains 13 residues. Trimming removed 11 bases at V and 0 bases at J, with 11 bases between. Germline CDR1 MNHNS, CDR2 SASEGT. CDR3 nucleotide sequence: TGTGCCGCAGGAACCAGTAGCAATCAGCCCCAGCATTTT. It specifies CAAGTSSNQPQHF.

The table lists this clone with a few counts. The CDR3 loop reads CASRRITVIAYEQYF. Written as DNA, the CDR3 is TGTGCCAGCAGGAGAATAACAGTGATCGCCTACGAGCAGTACTTC. The chain links TRBV2 to TRBJ2-7; no reliable D call. CDR3 size: 15 residues. The V gene lost 6 bases and the J gene lost 2 bases, with 17 bases spanning the gap. Per germline, CDR1 SNHLY and CDR2 FYNNEI.

The chain combines TRBV6-5 with TRBJ2-4; 8 positions agree with TRBD1. The V segment lost 0 bases and the J segment 7 bases; nucleotides outside the gene matches: 5. CDR1 is MNHEY and CDR2 is SVGAGI in the germline V gene. This CDR3 has 15 amino acids. CDR3 nucleotides: TGTGCCAGCAGTTACTCGCGACAGGGGATTAACATTCAGTACTTC. Translated: CASSYSRQGINIQYF.

The CDR3 DNA sequence: TGTGCCAGCAGCCAAGCCAGCGGGGATTCCTACAATGAGCAGTTCTTC. This gives the protein CASSQASGDSYNEQFF. V is TRBV4-2 and J is TRBJ2-1, with 7 bases identical to TRBD2. This CDR3 contains 16 residues. V was clipped by 1 base and J by 1 base; unmatched bases: 4. Germline loops: CDR1 LGHNA, CDR2 YNFKEQ.